This T cell receptor (beta chain) was sequenced for a study of T cells in Graves' hyperthyroidism and ophthalmopathy (dated by TCRdb to about 2019). Describing the broader study: Peripheral blood samples were taken at initial diagnosis, before any treatment was given. The roughly 94 discovery patients were randomly split 7:3 into training and test sets. Whether ophthalmopathy could be predicted prospectively was tested in an independent validation cohort made up of about 18 hyperthyroidism patients plus 17 patients who later progressed to ophthalmopathy. The study also compared thyroid tissue and blood T-cell repertoires from about six Graves' hyperthyroidism patients. The paper reports TCR Vbeta CDR3 sequencing of some 140 peripheral blood samples: approximately 41 ophthalmopathy, 70 to 85 hyperthyroidism and around 17 progressor patients. Once sampling was done, hyperthyroidism patients were given methimazole at a starting dose of 30 mg daily, whereas ophthalmopathy patients were given high-dose intravenous methylprednisolone. TCR V-J signatures able to tell the groups apart were searched for in a discovery cohort of some 100 patients, of whom roughly 42 had Graves' ophthalmopathy and roughly 58 had stable Graves' hyperthyroidism. What the work shows at the level of the full study, not this receptor alone: During validation, the model predicted progression to ophthalmopathy a median of approximately six months ahead of onset, with around 65% sensitivity and less than 85% specificity. A model built on a 13 V-J signature distinguished ophthalmopathy from stable hyperthyroidism, reaching about 88% sensitivity and under 84% specificity in cross-validation and 80%/75% in testing. Sample size was not statistically predetermined, and investigators were not blinded to group allocation. Most expanded thyroid clonotypes (frequency above 0.001) were also found in blood, which suggests that blood repertoires may mirror thyroid immune responses.

Moderately to severely active disease, a Clinical Activity Score of at least 3, a NOSPECS grade of at least 4, and a duration under 3 months were present in ophthalmopathy patients. Any patient with an uncontrolled infection, another autoimmune disease, pregnancy or lactation was excluded. Diagnoses relied on clinical symptoms, serum thyroxine and TRAb, thyroid ultrasound and orbital computed tomography. PBMCs were isolated from approximately 10 ml of fresh peripheral blood by Ficoll-Paque density gradient centrifugation. Total RNA was extracted with Trizol reagent, and quality was checked on an Agilent 2100 Bioanalyzer. The CDR3 measures 15 amino acids from cysteine to phenylalanine. CDR3 DNA is the only sequence kept; it has 45 bases, read in frame from the first base. Trimming takes 6 bases off V and 3 bases off J; junction bases not matched to a gene: 8. The CDR1 and CDR2 encoded by the germline V gene are SGHAT and FQNNGV.

This clonotype was observed a few times. Its antigen specificity is not known. The record has no base qualities; no much larger clone is one base away. The TCR beta CDR3 regions were amplified from the RNA transcripts. A first-round RT-PCR of the TCR CDR3 used the HTBI primer set with the Qiagen OneStep RT-PCR kit. A second multiplex PCR round built the libraries, followed by size selection and purification. The libraries were sequenced on an Illumina HiSeq2000 using paired-end 100 bp reads. As for the authors' bioinformatics: SOAPnuke was used to process the raw data, removing reads that contained adapters or uncalled bases, had a mean Phred below 15, or lacked an exact match to the constant primer or identifier. COPE v1.2.5 was used to merge the high-quality paired reads, and each unique nucleotide sequence was defined as a clonotype. MiTCR v1.1 was used to align clonotypes to the IMGT TRBV, TRBD and TRBJ reference segments. The analysis was restricted to V-J combinations with a frequency above 0.0001, which together covered about 99% of the repertoires. The TCS score was defined as F50 (clonal expansion) divided by E x V (chaos), with BLOSUM62-based TCRdist calculated between CDR3 peptides within each V-J. Welch's t-statistics and random forest reduced roughly 530 V-J features to under 15, which were used in a naive Bayes classifier (R e1071). TCRdb reprocessing: public reads trimmed at Q25 with fastp, clones called with MiXCR, in-frame beta chains kept. Rows are unified per CDR3 protein, each entry keeping the most common DNA and genes. None of the V and J calls come from the authors' own analysis; TCRdb made them. Within this sample are roughly 500,000 distinct CDR3 sequences, with around a fifth of them counted one time only. The top ten clonotypes cover under 55% of the sample.

The receptor was derived from a woman between 65 and 79 years old with Graves' ophthalmopathy. The rearrangement combines TRBV11-2 with TRBJ2-1; 7 bases in the junction line up with TRBD2. The sequencing sample was made of blood. The nucleotides read TGTGCCAGCAGACCGATAGCGGGCAACTACAATGAGCAGTTCTTC. This yields the protein CASRPIAGNYNEQFF.